The present T cell receptor (beta chain) was sequenced within a study of blood T cell repertoires in COVID-19. Overall study: Some COVID-19 samples were acute and others convalescent; all came from the United States, Italy and Spain. PBMCs, B-cell-depleted T cells, or T cells provided the cDNA or gDNA that made up the material.

V dropped 1 base and J dropped 2 bases, with 8 bases sitting between them. CDR3 length: 14 amino acids. CDR1 is LNHNV and CDR2 is YYDKDF in the germline V gene (reference sequence). Original processing methods: The authors estimated nucleated cell counts from reference gene primer amplification. The method was immunoSEQ multiplex PCR; TCRdb's version includes in-frame clones alone and lacks a portion of them. From that table come the V and J calls and clone size; the DNA was used to work out D and trimming. Found here are about 68,000 clones, approximately 80% of them singletons; the top ten hold around 12%.

This clonotype originated in a human donor in a cohort sampled during active COVID-19. Sequenced input: peripheral blood. The rearrangement uses TRBV15 and TRBJ2-5; D remains unclear. In DNA form, the CDR3 reads TGTGCCACCAGCAGAGGAGGAAGGCAAGAGACCCAGTACTTC. It specifies CATSRGGRQETQYF.